This T cell receptor (beta chain) was sequenced for a study of OX40 agonist ivuxolimab in advanced cancers. Libraries were prepared by immunoSEQ multiplex PCR; TCRdb keeps only in-frame clonotypes and omits some of them. The top ten hold approximately 0.41% of the sample, which has tens of thousands of clones, just over 90% seen once. CDR1 and CDR2 (germline): SSHAT, FNYEAQ (reference sequence). Trimming pared 5 bases from V and 7 bases from J, leaving 11 bases between. The CDR3 spans 13 residues. The sequence derives from an adult with an advanced solid tumor such as melanoma, head and neck, liver or kidney cancer. The chain has TRBV7-7 and TRBJ2-2, with TRBD1 as a possible D gene (6 bases). This material consisted of CD4+ or CD8+ T cells sorted from blood, taken in a trial of the OX40 agonist ivuxolimab. CDR3 region: CASSHRVDGELFF. DNA of the CDR3: TGTGCCAGCAGCCACAGGGTCGACGGGGAGCTGTTTTTT.